A selection of T cell receptor beta chains follows, all from one sample in a study of T cells in Graves' hyperthyroidism and ophthalmopathy. In TCRdb, the multiplex PCR reads were re-called with MiXCR into one record per CDR3 protein. The data hold 600,000 to 650,000 distinct CDR3 sequences, with less than 25% observed a single time. The sequenced material came from blood. The origin of the receptors is a man aged 25-45 years with Graves' ophthalmopathy. Both conserved end residues are part of each CDR3. D genes are given only for firm matches. The size field is filled for only some rows; it gives once, few, many or a size class.

d_call	cdr3_length	j_call	clone_size	v_call	cdr3_aa	cdr3_nt
.	14	TRBJ2-1	many	TRBV20-1	CSARKTSSYNEQFF	TGCAGTGCTAGGAAGACGAGCTCCTACAATGAGCAGTTCTTC
TRBD2	13	TRBJ2-1	.	TRBV5-1	CASSIAGGDEQFF	TGCGCCAGCAGCATTGCGGGAGGGGATGAGCAGTTCTTC
.	13	TRBJ2-7	.	TRBV7-9	CASSPEQRLEQYF	TGTGCCAGCAGCCCGGAACAGCGTCTCGAGCAGTACTTC
TRBD1	17	TRBJ2-7	many	TRBV10-3	CAITNTRTPGQAYEQYF	TGTGCCATCACCAACACAAGAACACCGGGACAGGCCTACGAGCAGTACTTC
.	14	TRBJ2-5	.	TRBV27	CASTHSYAGETQYF	TGTGCCAGCACCCATTCCTATGCGGGAGAGACCCAGTACTTC
.	13	TRBJ1-3	.	TRBV12-3/TRBV12-4	CASRRASGNTIYF	TGTGCCAGCAGAAGGGCCTCTGGAAACACCATATATTTT
.	13	TRBJ2-5	many	TRBV5-1	CASSLEGRGPEYF	TGCGCCAGCAGCTTGGAAGGACGGGGCCCGGAGTACTTC
.	13	TRBJ2-3	.	TRBV13	CASSLRSVDTQYF	TGTGCCAGCAGCTTACGGTCAGTGGATACGCAGTATTTT
.	14	TRBJ2-1	few	TRBV20-1	CSARGVLGANEQFF	TGCAGTGCTAGAGGGGTCCTGGGGGCGAATGAGCAGTTCTTC
TRBD1	14	TRBJ2-5	many	TRBV5-4	CASSSRQGTETQYF	TGTGCCAGCAGCTCTCGACAGGGAACGGAGACCCAGTACTTC
.	13	TRBJ1-1	many	TRBV30	CAWSSGMNTEAFF	TGTGCCTGGAGTTCAGGAATGAACACTGAAGCTTTCTTT
TRBD1	14	TRBJ1-2	many	TRBV28	CASKTGQGASGYTF	TGTGCCAGCAAAACGGGACAGGGGGCGAGCGGCTACACCTTC
TRBD1	15	TRBJ2-2	.	TRBV2	CASSEAGGETGELFF	TGTGCCAGCAGTGAGGCAGGGGGTGAAACCGGGGAGCTGTTTTTT
TRBD2	16	TRBJ2-3	.	TRBV27	CASSPSLAGSTDTQYF	TGTGCCAGCAGTCCCTCACTAGCGGGGTCTACAGATACGCAGTATTTT
TRBD1	13	TRBJ2-7	few	TRBV20-1	CGFVPGTGYEQYF	TGCGGATTTGTTCCCGGGACAGGATACGAGCAGTACTTC
TRBD1	13	TRBJ1-4	many	TRBV28	CATHDRAPEKLFF	TGTGCCACCCACGACAGGGCTCCTGAAAAACTGTTTTTT
TRBD2	15	TRBJ2-1	.	TRBV30	CAWRKVAGGYDEQFF	TGTGCCTGGAGAAAGGTAGCGGGAGGGTATGACGAGCAGTTCTTC
TRBD1	13	TRBJ2-5	few	TRBV12-3/TRBV12-4	CASKDRGKETQYF	TGTGCCAGCAAAGACAGGGGGAAAGAGACCCAGTACTTC
TRBD2	17	TRBJ2-7	many	TRBV12-3/TRBV12-4	CASSLPGLAGGTYEQYF	TGTGCCAGCAGTCTTCCGGGACTAGCGGGAGGAACCTACGAGCAGTACTTC
.	15	TRBJ2-2	few	TRBV20-1	CSAHQEGPNTGELFF	TGCAGTGCTCACCAGGAGGGCCCGAACACCGGGGAGCTGTTTTTT
.	15	TRBJ1-5	.	TRBV7-8	CASSLAQGVNQPQHF	TGTGCCAGCAGCTTAGCGCAAGGGGTCAATCAGCCCCAGCATTTT
.	16	TRBJ2-1	.	TRBV4-1	CASSQAGLSRGNEQFF	TGCGCCAGCAGCCAAGCCGGGCTCAGCCGTGGCAATGAGCAGTTCTTC
.	18	TRBJ1-1	many	TRBV15	CATSRDQGLLGIDTEAFF	TGTGCCACCAGCAGAGATCAAGGTTTGCTGGGGATCGACACTGAAGCTTTCTTT
.	15	TRBJ1-3	few	TRBV18	CASSPPGRPGNTIYF	TGTGCCAGCTCACCACCGGGACGTCCTGGAAACACCATATATTTT
.	16	TRBJ1-3	.	TRBV5-1	CASSAAAGTVRNTIYF	TGCGCCAGCAGCGCAGCGGCCGGGACCGTGAGAAACACCATATATTTT
TRBD2	16	TRBJ2-3	.	TRBV4-2	CASSQGTSETTDTQYF	TGTGCCAGCAGCCAAGGGACTAGCGAGACCACAGATACGCAGTATTTT
.	17	TRBJ2-2	few	TRBV3-1	CASSQVVALANTGELFF	TGTGCCAGCAGCCAAGTTGTGGCACTCGCGAACACCGGGGAGCTGTTTTTT
.	14	TRBJ1-1	.	TRBV4-2	CASSHQTGGPEAFF	TGTGCCAGCAGCCATCAAACGGGGGGGCCTGAAGCTTTCTTT
TRBD1	15	TRBJ2-1	.	TRBV20-1	CSARARQGPYNEQFF	TGCAGTGCTAGGGCTAGACAGGGCCCCTACAATGAGCAGTTCTTC
.	14	TRBJ2-5	.	TRBV6-2/TRBV6-3	CASTPDGDQETQYF	TGTGCCAGCACCCCGGACGGGGACCAAGAGACCCAGTACTTC
.	14	TRBJ2-2	few	TRBV3-1	CASSQDITTGELFF	TGTGCCAGCAGCCAAGATATAACCACCGGGGAGCTGTTTTTT
.	16	TRBJ2-1	.	TRBV4-1	CASRNPLSRGRDEQFF	TGCGCCAGCAGAAATCCCTTGAGCAGGGGACGAGATGAGCAGTTCTTC
.	15	TRBJ2-4	.	TRBV11-2	CASSLDLRVGVIQYF	TGTGCCAGCAGCTTAGACCTGCGGGTGGGTGTCATTCAGTACTTC
.	15	TRBJ2-7	many	TRBV6-1	CASSADPGEAYEQYF	TGTGCCAGCAGTGCGGACCCAGGGGAGGCCTACGAGCAGTACTTC
TRBD2	18	TRBJ2-3	.	TRBV14	CASSQMLLAGRSTDTQYF	TGTGCCAGCAGCCAAATGTTACTAGCGGGACGTAGCACAGATACGCAGTATTTT
.	14	TRBJ2-1	few	TRBV20-1	CSASPEGRYNEQFF	TGCAGTGCTAGCCCCGAAGGAAGGTACAATGAGCAGTTCTTC
.	13	TRBJ2-2	few	TRBV7-6	CASSQRTVGELFF	TGTGCCAGCAGCCAAAGGACGGTCGGGGAGCTGTTTTTT
.	15	TRBJ1-2	.	TRBV4-1	CASSQERRWEGGYTF	TGCGCCAGCAGCCAAGAGAGGCGGTGGGAGGGTGGCTACACCTTC
.	13	TRBJ2-2	many	TRBV19	CASSTSNTGELFF	TGTGCCAGTAGTACATCTAACACCGGGGAGCTGTTTTTT
TRBD1	18	TRBJ2-7	few	TRBV11-2	CASSLSLYTGEGSYEQYF	TGTGCCAGCAGCTTGTCCCTTTACACAGGGGAAGGATCCTACGAGCAGTACTTC
.	17	TRBJ2-7	few	TRBV7-9	CASSSRGDTGTPYEQYF	TGTGCCAGCAGCTCCAGAGGCGATACCGGGACACCCTACGAGCAGTACTTC
.	13	TRBJ2-7	.	TRBV5-1	CASRRGSSYEQYF	TGCGCCAGCCGAAGAGGGAGCTCCTACGAGCAGTACTTC
TRBD2	18	TRBJ2-2	.	TRBV24-1	CATSRGRAGLEGTGELFF	TGTGCCACCAGTCGTGGACGAGCGGGACTAGAGGGCACCGGGGAGCTGTTTTTT
.	14	TRBJ2-5	many	TRBV5-1	CASSLPGPQETQYF	TGTGCCAGCAGCTTACCAGGTCCTCAAGAGACCCAGTACTTC
TRBD1	15	TRBJ2-7	many	TRBV11-2	CASSLPGQGPPEQYF	TGTGCCAGCAGCTTACCGGGACAGGGGCCCCCGGAGCAGTACTTC
TRBD1	14	TRBJ2-7	few	TRBV5-4	CASSFGTGDHEQYF	TGTGCCAGCAGCTTCGGGACAGGGGACCACGAGCAGTACTTC
.	18	TRBJ1-6	few	TRBV11-2	CASSLSVRGRSYNSPLHF	TGTGCCAGCAGCTTATCAGTCCGGGGGCGCTCCTATAATTCACCCCTCCACTTT
.	15	TRBJ1-3	many	TRBV18	CASSPRRISGNTIYF	TGTGCCAGCTCACCACGAAGGATCTCTGGAAACACCATATATTTT
.	11	TRBJ2-1	.	TRBV10-3	CANGTPRGQFF	TGTGCCAACGGGACTCCAAGAGGGCAGTTCTTC
.	13	TRBJ1-2	.	TRBV20-1	CSVPPRAGAGYTF	TGCAGCGTCCCCCCCAGGGCTGGAGCTGGCTACACCTTC